This T cell receptor (beta chain) was obtained from a study of identical twins. Findings of the study overall: Abundant beta clonotypes from cord blood had fewer insertions, unlike memory repertoires, which showed none.

A note on this clonotype: As yet, its antigen is unknown.

TCRdb analysed the 5' RACE reads with MiXCR anew, one entry per CDR3 protein. The sample gives hundreds of thousands of distinct CDR3 sequences, about 24% of which show up once; about 2.9% is in the top ten. Germline CDR1 reads SGDLS; CDR2 reads YYNGEE. V was trimmed by 2 bases and J by 0 bases, leaving 8 bases between them. CDR3 length: 15 amino acids. These data were likewise used in another study, on T cells expressing NK-cell markers. That report notes: Most of the eight sequenced donors tested HCMV-seropositive; one tested seronegative. Of the CD8+ T cell pool in about 6 donors, roughly 1.0-8% was accounted for by dominant NKG2C+ clonotypes.

This clonotype originated in a woman younger than 30 in good health. Sequenced sample: CD4+ T cells sorted from blood. This chain joins TRBV9 and TRBJ2-2; unclear D gene. CDR3 amino acids: CASSVRTANTGELFF. CDR3 in DNA: TGTGCCAGCAGCGTTAGGACGGCGAACACCGGGGAGCTGTTTTTT.